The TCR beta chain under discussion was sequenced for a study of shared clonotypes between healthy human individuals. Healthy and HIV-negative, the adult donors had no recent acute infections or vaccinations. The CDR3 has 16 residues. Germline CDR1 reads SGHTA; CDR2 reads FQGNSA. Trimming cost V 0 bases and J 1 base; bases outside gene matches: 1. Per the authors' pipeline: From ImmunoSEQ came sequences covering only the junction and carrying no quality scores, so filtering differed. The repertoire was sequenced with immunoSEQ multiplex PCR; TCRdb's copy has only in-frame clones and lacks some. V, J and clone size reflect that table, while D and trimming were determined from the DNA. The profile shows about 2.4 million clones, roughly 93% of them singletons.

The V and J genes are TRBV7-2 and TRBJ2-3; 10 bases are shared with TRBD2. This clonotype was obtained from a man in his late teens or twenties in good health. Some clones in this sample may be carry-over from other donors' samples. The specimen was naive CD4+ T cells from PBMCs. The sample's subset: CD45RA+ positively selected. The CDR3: CASSLAGTSGTDTQYF. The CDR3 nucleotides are TGTGCCAGCAGCTTAGCCGGGACTAGCGGCACAGATACGCAGTATTTT.